What follows are 19 T cell receptor beta chains derived from one specimen sequenced in a study of persistence of HIV-infected CD4 T cells. Which antigens these TCRs recognize remains unknown. This was the immunoSEQ version 4 assay in survey mode. TCRdb's copy holds only in-frame clones and misses some; the assay was immunoSEQ multiplex PCR. The sample gives approximately 39,000 clones, 82% of which show up once; just under 1% is in the top ten. An overlapping HIV-1 Gag peptide pool stimulated these cells at 0.95 to 1 ug/peptide/mL. Memory cells lacking CD40L and CD69 with high CD45RO were sorted. The material sequenced was cultured CD4+ T cells from PBMCs, taken from a patient who received antiretroviral therapy. The receptors shown here come from an adult with HIV. The donor label of this sample is uncertain.

The CDR3 loop is CASSPQSGRGEKLFF. Written as DNA, the CDR3 is TGTGCCAGCAGTCCGCAGTCAGGGAGGGGTGAAAAACTGTTTTTT. This chain connects TRBV27 to TRBJ1-4; possibly TRBD1 for D (5 bases). CDR1 and CDR2 (germline): MNHEY, SMNVEV (reference sequence). V dropped 5 bases and J dropped 7 bases, with 17 bases sitting between them. The CDR3 length is 15 residues.

This chain connects TRBV13 to TRBJ2-7, with D perhaps TRBD1 (6 bases). Germline V gene data show CDR1 as PRHDT and CDR2 as FYEKMQ (reference sequence). The CDR3 runs to 14 residues. The ends were cut back, 3 bases at V and 2 bases at J, with 11 bases in the middle. CDR3 nucleotides: TGTGCCAGCAGCTTCGACAGGAGGACCTACGAGCAGTACTTC. It specifies CASSFDRRTYEQYF.

The chain links TRBV10-1 to TRBJ2-3, with TRBD2 identical over 10 bases. Per the germline V gene, CDR1 is WNHNN and CDR2 is SYGVQD (reference sequence). This CDR3 has 17 residues. V shed 5 bases and J 5 bases; nucleotides not matched to a gene: 13. This chain's CDR3 is CASSSALAGGGRDTQYF. In DNA, the CDR3 is TGCGCCAGCAGTTCGGCCTTAGCGGGGGGAGGACGAGATACGCAGTATTTT.

The chain is built from TRBV6-5 and TRBJ1-1; a possible D gene is TRBD1 (6 bases). The CDR3 extends over 16 amino acids. V was cut by 2 bases and J by 6 bases, with 19 bases left in between. The V gene's germline CDR1 is MNHEY and CDR2 SVGAGI. CDR3 DNA: TGTGCCAGCAGTTACAGGACAGCCGGGGGAAACGCTGAAGCTTTCTTT. The encoded protein is CASSYRTAGGNAEAFF.

V usage is TRBV4-1 and J usage is TRBJ2-3; 7 nucleotides agree with TRBD2. J gave up 1 base and V 4 bases, and 8 bases lay outside the gene matches. The CDR3 spans 16 residues. Germline values: CDR1 MGHRA, CDR2 YSYEKL. CDR3 protein: CASSPASGAGTDTQYF. The CDR3 bases are TGCGCCAGCAGCCCGGCGAGCGGGGCAGGCACAGATACGCAGTATTTT.

The chain has TRBV5-6 and TRBJ1-1; D may be TRBD1 (6 bases). The CDR3 is 15 residues long. V gave up 3 bases and J gave up 1 base, with 13 bases separating them. Germline V CDR1 and CDR2: SGHDT, YYEEEE. Written as DNA, the CDR3 is TGTGCCAGCAGCTCGAGCTCACAGGGGAACACTGAAGCTTTCTTT. The encoded protein is CASSSSSQGNTEAFF.

The chain links TRBV18 to TRBJ2-2; weak D call: TRBD1 (5 bases). CDR3 length equals 13 residues. Trimming left V 2 bases short and J 5 bases short, with 6 bases between. Germline CDR1 reads KGHSH; CDR2 reads LQKENI. The DNA of the CDR3 is TGTGCCAGCTCACCAGACAGTACCGGGGAGCTGTTTTTT. Encoded protein: CASSPDSTGELFF.

The chain uses TRBV2 and TRBJ1-4; D call uncertain. Germline V CDR1 and CDR2: SNHLY, FYNNEI. Trimming stripped 6 bases from V and 5 bases from J, with 16 bases between. CDR3 size: 15 residues. The CDR3 DNA sequence: TGTGCCAGCAGCTGGTCGAGGGTCGGAAATGAAAAACTGTTTTTT. Translating gives CASSWSRVGNEKLFF.

This clone has just one count. The chain couples TRBV18 to TRBJ2-3; D is undetermined. The CDR3 totals 14 residues. Trimming left V 5 bases short and J 0 bases short, with 9 bases between. Per the germline V gene, CDR1 is KGHSH and CDR2 is LQKENI. This CDR3 reads CASSAVTSTDTQYF. DNA of the CDR3: TGTGCCAGCTCAGCAGTAACCAGCACAGATACGCAGTATTTT.

The rearrangement uses TRBV11-1 and TRBJ2-1; 8 bases map to TRBD2. Per the germline V gene, CDR1 is SGHAT and CDR2 is FQDESV (reference sequence). V gave up 2 bases and J gave up 4 bases; unmatched junction bases: 4. The CDR3 totals 15 residues. The CDR3 region has the DNA TGTGCCAGCAGCTTATCCGGGGGGGAGTACAATGAGCAGTTCTTC. This translates into CASSLSGGEYNEQFF.

This clone was observed a few times. This sequence joins TRBV12-5 and TRBJ2-7; TRBD1 aligns across 8 bases. The CDR3 sequence is 14 residues long. CDR1 LGHNT and CDR2 FRNRAP come from the germline V gene. The trim removed 8 bases at V and 4 bases at J, leaving 10 bases unmatched. The CDR3 region has the DNA TGTGCTAGTCGCTCCGGGACAGGATTATACGAGCAGTACTTC. It translates to CASRSGTGLYEQYF. The complete variable domain, with remaining parts taken from reference TRBV12-5 and TRBJ2-7, reads DARVTQTPRHKVTEMGQEVTMRCQPILGHNTVFWYRQTMMQGLELLAYFRNRAPLDDSGMPKDRFSAEMPDATLATLKIQPSEPRDSAVYFCASRSGTGLYEQYFGPGTRLTVT.

The rearrangement joins TRBV5-1 to TRBJ1-2; 7 nucleotides line up with TRBD1. The CDR3 totals 17 residues. Trimming took 2 bases from V and 6 from J; bases not matched to a gene: 16. The V gene's germline CDR1 is SGHRS and CDR2 YFSETQ. CDR3 nucleotide sequence: TGCGCCAGCAGCTTCCAAGGTAGACAGGGAACAGGCGATGGCTACACCTTC. The encoded protein is CASSFQGRQGTGDGYTF.

The rearrangement links TRBV15 to TRBJ1-1, with D tentatively TRBD1 (5 bases). Trimming removed 0 bases at V and 4 bases at J, with 18 bases between. CDR3 length: 17 amino acids. The V gene's germline CDR1 is LNHNV and CDR2 YYDKDF (reference sequence). DNA of the CDR3: TGTGCCACCAGCAGAGATACAAGGTACGGGGGAGGCACTGAAGCTTTCTTT. The encoded protein is CATSRDTRYGGGTEAFF.

The rearrangement uses TRBV5-6 and TRBJ1-1; D not certain. The ends were cut back, 0 bases at V and 4 bases at J, with 16 bases in the middle. The CDR3 consists of 16 residues. Germline CDR1 is SGHDT and CDR2 is YYEEEE. DNA of the CDR3: TGTGCCAGCAGCTTGGGGGTCTTACACCGTAGCACTGAAGCTTTCTTT. This translates into CASSLGVLHRSTEAFF.

The chain employs TRBV10-3 and TRBJ1-3, with 8 bases matching TRBD1. The CDR3 extends over 17 amino acids. Germline assignment: CDR1 ENHRY and CDR2 SYGVKD. V dropped 5 bases and J dropped 0; count of bases not matched to a gene: 9. The CDR3: CAISTLTGGDSGNTIYF. In DNA form, the CDR3 reads TGTGCCATCAGTACATTAACAGGGGGTGACTCTGGAAACACCATATATTTT.

The V call is TRBV5-1, the J call TRBJ2-2; the match to TRBD1 covers 8 bases. Germline CDR1 and CDR2: SGHRS and YFSETQ. The CDR3 length is 15 residues. The J segment lost 5 bases and the V segment lost 4 bases, leaving 7 bases of the junction unmatched. The CDR3 sequence: CASSTGQEKTGELFF. The CDR3 region has the DNA TGCGCCAGCAGCACGGGACAGGAGAAAACCGGGGAGCTGTTTTTT. Variable domain in full (rest from reference TRBV5-1 and TRBJ2-2): KAGVTQTPRYLIKTRGQQVTLSCSPISGHRSVSWYQQTPGQGLQFLFEYFSETQRNKGNFPGRFSGRQFSNSRSEMNVSTLELGDSALYLCASSTGQEKTGELFFGEGSRLTVL.

The rearrangement uses TRBV20-1 and TRBJ1-1; D is undetermined. Per germline, CDR1 DFQATT and CDR2 SNEGSKA (reference sequence). CDR3 length: 11 residues. Trimming removed 2 bases at V and 8 bases at J, with 9 bases between. The CDR3 here is CSARRQSEAFF. The CDR3 DNA reads as TGCAGTGCTAGACGCCAGTCCGAAGCTTTCTTT.

This clone came up a few times. The rearrangement joins TRBV30 to TRBJ1-1; TRBD1 matches at 7 bases. V was pared by 5 bases and J by 5 bases, with 11 bases of the junction left unmatched. This CDR3 has 14 amino acids. Per the germline V gene, CDR1 is GTSNPN and CDR2 is SVGIG (reference sequence). CDR3 bases: TGTGCCTGGGCGAAGACAGGGTTGTGGACTGAAGCTTTCTTT. It encodes CAWAKTGLWTEAFF.

The rearrangement uses TRBV9 and TRBJ2-5, with 16 bases aligning to TRBD2. The J segment lost 1 base and the V segment lost 3 bases, leaving 9 bases of the junction unmatched. The CDR3 spans 19 residues. CDR1 and CDR2 (germline): SGDLS, YYNGEE. The CDR3 region has the DNA TGTGCCAGCAGCGCGCTTCCGGGACTAGCGGGGGGGGCCCAAGAGACCCAGTACTTC. Its protein is CASSALPGLAGGAQETQYF.